This T cell receptor beta chain was documented in a study of T-cell reconstitution after alpha-beta-depleted transplantation in children. Germline V lookup: CDR1 SQVTM, CDR2 ANQGSEA. The V segment lost 4 bases and the J segment 2 bases; nucleotides outside the gene matches: 7. This CDR3 is 15 amino acids long. This clonotype was counted a few times. A library of TCRbeta sequences, prepared with unique molecular identifiers, was generated. TCRdb called the PCR reads again in MiXCR, with one record for every CDR3 protein. The data contain about a million distinct CDR3 sequences, about 30% of them singletons.

The receptor was isolated from a boy in the first two years of life who had a stem cell transplant for SCID, so the T cells may come from the graft donor. Sequenced here: PBMCs, mostly from graft donor cells, sampled 360 days after TCRalphabeta/CD19-depleted stem cell transplant. This chain uses TRBV29-1 with TRBJ2-2; 7 bases line up with TRBD2. The CDR3 protein is CSVVAGDRNTGELFF. The CDR3 nucleotides read TGCAGCGTTGTCGCGGGGGACCGCAACACCGGGGAGCTGTTTTTT.